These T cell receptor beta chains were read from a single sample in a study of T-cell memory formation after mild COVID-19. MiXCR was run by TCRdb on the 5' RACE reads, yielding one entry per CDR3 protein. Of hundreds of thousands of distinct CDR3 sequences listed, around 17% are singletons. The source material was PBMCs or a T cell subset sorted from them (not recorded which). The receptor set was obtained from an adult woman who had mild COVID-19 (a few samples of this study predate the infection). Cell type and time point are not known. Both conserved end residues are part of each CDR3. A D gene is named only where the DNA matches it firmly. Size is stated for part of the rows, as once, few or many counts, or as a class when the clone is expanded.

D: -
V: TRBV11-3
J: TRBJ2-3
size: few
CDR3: CASSLGKLSTDTQYF
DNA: TGTGCCAGCAGCTTAGGAAAACTTAGCACAGATACGCAGTATTTT

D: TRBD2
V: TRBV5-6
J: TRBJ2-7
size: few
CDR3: CASSPGLQSSYEQYF
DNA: TGTGCCAGCAGCCCGGGACTACAGAGCTCCTACGAGCAGTACTTC

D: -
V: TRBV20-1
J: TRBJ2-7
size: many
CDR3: CSARGVAGSYEQYF
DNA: TGCAGTGCTAGAGGCGTGGCCGGCTCCTACGAGCAGTACTTC

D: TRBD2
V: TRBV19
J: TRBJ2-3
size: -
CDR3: CASSIRTSRTDTQYF
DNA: TGTGCCAGTAGTATCAGGACTAGTCGCACAGATACGCAGTATTTT

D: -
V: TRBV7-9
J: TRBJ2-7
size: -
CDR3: CASSPGPGPNSYEQYF
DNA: TGTGCCAGCAGCCCAGGGCCAGGGCCCAATTCCTACGAGCAGTACTTC

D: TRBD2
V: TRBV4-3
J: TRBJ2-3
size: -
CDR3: CASSQPSGSGDTQYF
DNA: TGCGCCAGCAGCCAACCTAGCGGGAGTGGAGATACGCAGTATTTT

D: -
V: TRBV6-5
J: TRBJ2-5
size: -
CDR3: CASSGRGGWVETQYF
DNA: TGTGCCAGCAGCGGCCGCGGGGGCTGGGTGGAGACCCAGTACTTC

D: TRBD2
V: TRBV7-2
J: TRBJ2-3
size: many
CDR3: CASSLAGGGGTQYF
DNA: TGTGCCAGCAGCTTAGCTGGCGGGGGAGGAACGCAGTATTTT

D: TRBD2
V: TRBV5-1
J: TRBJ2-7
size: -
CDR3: CASSSTGTTYEQYF
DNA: TGCGCCAGCAGCTCGACCGGGACTACCTACGAGCAGTACTTC

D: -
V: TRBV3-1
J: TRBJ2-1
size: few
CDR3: CATGGNNEQFF
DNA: TGTGCCACTGGGGGGAACAATGAGCAGTTCTTC

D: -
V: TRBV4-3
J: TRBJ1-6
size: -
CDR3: CASSQKYGGRGNNSPLHF
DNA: TGCGCCAGCAGCCAGAAGTACGGGGGTCGGGGAAATAATTCACCCCTCCACTTT

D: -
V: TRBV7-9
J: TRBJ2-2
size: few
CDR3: CASSRQTSTGELFF
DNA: TGTGCCAGCAGCCGACAGACGAGCACCGGGGAGCTGTTTTTT

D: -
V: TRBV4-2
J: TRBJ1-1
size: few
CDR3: CASSQDLGAGGSEAFF
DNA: TGTGCCAGCAGCCAAGACCTCGGTGCAGGAGGCTCTGAAGCTTTCTTT

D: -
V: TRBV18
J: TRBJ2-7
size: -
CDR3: CASSSGTLPEQYF
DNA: TGTGCCAGCTCATCCGGGACACTCCCCGAGCAGTACTTC

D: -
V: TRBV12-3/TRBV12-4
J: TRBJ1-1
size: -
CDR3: CASSEGSTEAFF
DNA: TGTGCCAGCAGTGAAGGGAGCACTGAAGCTTTCTTT

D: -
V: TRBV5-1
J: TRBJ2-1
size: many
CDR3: CASSFNGGSDYNEQFF
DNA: TGCGCCAGCAGCTTTAATGGCGGATCGGACTACAATGAGCAGTTCTTC

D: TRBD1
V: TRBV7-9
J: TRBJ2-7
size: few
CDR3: CASSSTGEEDEQYF
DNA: TGTGCCAGCAGCTCAACAGGGGAAGAGGACGAGCAGTACTTC

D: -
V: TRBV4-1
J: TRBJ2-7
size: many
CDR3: CASSQDSAGLIYEQYF
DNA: TGCGCCAGCAGCCAAGATTCAGCAGGGTTGATATACGAGCAGTACTTC

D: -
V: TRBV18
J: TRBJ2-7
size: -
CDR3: CASSPPGPLYEQYF
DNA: TGTGCCAGCTCACCCCCTGGACCGCTCTACGAGCAGTACTTC

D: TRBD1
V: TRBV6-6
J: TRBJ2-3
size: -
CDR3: CASQGGTDTQYF
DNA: TGTGCCAGCCAGGGGGGCACAGATACGCAGTATTTT

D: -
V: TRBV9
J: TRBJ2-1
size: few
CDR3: CASSVGRGLRNEQFF
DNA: TGTGCCAGCAGCGTAGGCCGGGGGCTTAGGAATGAGCAGTTCTTC

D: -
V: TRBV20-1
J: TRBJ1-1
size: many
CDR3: CSAYGNTEAFF
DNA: TGCAGTGCCTATGGAAACACTGAAGCTTTCTTT

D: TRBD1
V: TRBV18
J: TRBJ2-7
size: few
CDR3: CASSPGTGSDEQYF
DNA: TGTGCCAGCTCACCTGGGACAGGGAGCGACGAGCAGTACTTC

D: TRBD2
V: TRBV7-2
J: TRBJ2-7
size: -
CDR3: CASSWVYNRHGGPESGRYHEQYF
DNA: TGTGCCAGCAGCTGGGTTTATAACCGACACGGGGGGCCCGAAAGCGGGAGGTACCACGAGCAGTACTTC

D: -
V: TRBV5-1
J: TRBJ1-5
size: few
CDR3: CASSLEGPYSNQPQHF
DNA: TGCGCCAGCAGCTTGGAGGGGCCTTATAGCAATCAGCCCCAGCATTTT

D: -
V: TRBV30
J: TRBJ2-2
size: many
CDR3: CAWSVHDLSGELFF
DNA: TGTGCCTGGAGTGTACATGATCTTAGCGGGGAGCTGTTTTTT

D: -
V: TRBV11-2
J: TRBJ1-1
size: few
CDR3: CASTLSQLNTEAFF
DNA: TGTGCCAGCACCTTGTCCCAGTTGAACACTGAAGCTTTCTTT

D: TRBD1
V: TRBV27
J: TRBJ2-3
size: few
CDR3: CASSMGYRGPSTDTQYF
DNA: TGTGCCAGCAGTATGGGGTACAGGGGACCTAGCACAGATACGCAGTATTTT

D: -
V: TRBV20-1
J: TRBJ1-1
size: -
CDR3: CSARVGEGEAFF
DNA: TGCAGTGCTAGAGTAGGGGAGGGTGAAGCTTTCTTT

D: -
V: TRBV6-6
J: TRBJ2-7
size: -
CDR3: CASSPDSFYEQYF
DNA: TGTGCCAGCAGCCCCGACAGTTTCTACGAGCAGTACTTC

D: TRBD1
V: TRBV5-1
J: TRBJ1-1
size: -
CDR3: CASSSYPGQANTEAFF
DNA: TGCGCCAGCAGCTCGTATCCGGGACAGGCGAACACTGAAGCTTTCTTT

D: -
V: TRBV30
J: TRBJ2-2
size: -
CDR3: CAWASQNTGELFF
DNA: TGTGCCTGGGCGAGCCAAAACACCGGGGAGCTGTTTTTT

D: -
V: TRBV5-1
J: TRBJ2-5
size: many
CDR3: CASSLDGEWETQYF
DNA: TGCGCCAGCAGCCTAGATGGGGAGTGGGAGACCCAGTACTTC

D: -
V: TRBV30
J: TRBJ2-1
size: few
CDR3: CAWSVLGTKQFF
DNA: TGTGCCTGGAGTGTACTAGGGACCAAGCAGTTCTTC

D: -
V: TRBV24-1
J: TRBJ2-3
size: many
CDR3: CATSDRREQSDTQYF
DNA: TGTGCCACCAGTGATCGACGGGAGCAGTCAGATACGCAGTATTTT

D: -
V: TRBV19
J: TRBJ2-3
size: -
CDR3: CAIGRGLTDTQYF
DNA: TGTGCCATCGGTAGAGGGTTGACAGATACGCAGTATTTT

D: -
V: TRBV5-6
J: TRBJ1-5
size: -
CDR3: CASSLKVREPQHF
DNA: TGTGCCAGCAGCTTAAAGGTGCGGGAGCCCCAGCATTTT

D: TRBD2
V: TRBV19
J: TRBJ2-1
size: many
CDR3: CASSSGGAIYNEQFF
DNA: TGTGCCAGTAGTAGCGGGGGGGCTATTTACAATGAGCAGTTCTTC

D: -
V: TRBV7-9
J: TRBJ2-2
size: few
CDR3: CASSLGFGTDTGELFF
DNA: TGTGCCAGCAGCTTAGGTTTCGGGACGGACACCGGGGAGCTGTTTTTT

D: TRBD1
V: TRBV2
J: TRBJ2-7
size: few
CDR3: CASSGGTGTYEQYF
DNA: TGTGCCAGCAGTGGAGGGACAGGGACCTACGAGCAGTACTTC

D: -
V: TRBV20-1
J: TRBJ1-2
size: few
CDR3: CSARQGPGGYTF
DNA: TGCAGTGCTAGACAGGGCCCTGGCGGCTACACCTTC

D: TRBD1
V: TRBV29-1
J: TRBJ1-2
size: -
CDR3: CSVEEMTGPGGYTF
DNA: TGCAGCGTTGAAGAGATGACAGGGCCTGGCGGCTACACCTTC

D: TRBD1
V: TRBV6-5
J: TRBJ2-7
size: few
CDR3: CASSYTDRGYEQYF
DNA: TGTGCCAGCAGTTACACCGACAGGGGTTACGAGCAGTACTTC

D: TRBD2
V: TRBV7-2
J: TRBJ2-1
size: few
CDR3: CASSLRDYQVRDEQFF
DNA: TGTGCCAGCAGTCTCCGGGACTACCAAGTTCGGGATGAGCAGTTCTTC

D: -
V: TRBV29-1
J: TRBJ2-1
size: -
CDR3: CSVEELFNEQFF
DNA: TGCAGCGTTGAAGAACTGTTTAATGAGCAGTTCTTC

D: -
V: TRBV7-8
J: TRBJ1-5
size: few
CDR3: CASSLWGGERHF
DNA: TGTGCCAGCAGCTTATGGGGAGGGGAAAGGCATTTT